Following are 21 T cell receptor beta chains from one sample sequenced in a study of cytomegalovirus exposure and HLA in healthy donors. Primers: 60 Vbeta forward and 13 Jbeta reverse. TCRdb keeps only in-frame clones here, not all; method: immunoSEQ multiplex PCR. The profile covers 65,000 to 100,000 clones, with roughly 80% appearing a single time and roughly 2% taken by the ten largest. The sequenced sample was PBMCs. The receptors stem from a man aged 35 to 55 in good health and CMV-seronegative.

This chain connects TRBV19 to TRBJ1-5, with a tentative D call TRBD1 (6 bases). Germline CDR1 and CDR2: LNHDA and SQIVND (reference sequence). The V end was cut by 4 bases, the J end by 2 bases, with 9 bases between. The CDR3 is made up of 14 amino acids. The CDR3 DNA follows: TGTGCCAGTAGTACCTACAGGGGCAATCAGCCCCAGCATTTT. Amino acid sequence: CASSTYRGNQPQHF.

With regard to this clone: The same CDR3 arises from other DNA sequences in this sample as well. In DNA form, the CDR3 reads TGCGCCAGCAGCTTGACTAGCTCCTACGAGCAGTACTTC. It encodes CASSLTSSYEQYF. This chain joins TRBV5-1 and TRBJ2-7; possibly TRBD2 for D (5 bases). CDR3 length: 13 amino acids. V was trimmed by 1 base and J by 0 bases, leaving 5 bases between them. Germline V CDR1 and CDR2: SGHRS, YFSETQ.

The CDR3 coding sequence is TGTGCCAGCACTGTGGACTATGTGACGGTCGAGCAGTACTTC. Translated, it gives CASTVDYVTVEQYF. V and J are TRBV2 and TRBJ2-7, with D perhaps TRBD2 (6 bases). The ends were cut back, 7 bases at V and 6 bases at J, with 19 bases in the middle. This CDR3 spans 14 amino acids. CDR1 is SNHLY and CDR2 is FYNNEI in the germline V gene.

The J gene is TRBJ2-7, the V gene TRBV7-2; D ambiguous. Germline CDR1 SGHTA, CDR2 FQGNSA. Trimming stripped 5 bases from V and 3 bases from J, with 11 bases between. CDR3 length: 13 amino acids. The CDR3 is CASSPDTYYEQYF. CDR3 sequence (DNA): TGTGCCAGCAGCCCAGATACATACTACGAGCAGTACTTC. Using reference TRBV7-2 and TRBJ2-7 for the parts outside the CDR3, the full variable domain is GAGVSQSPSNKVTEKGKDVELRCDPISGHTALYWYRQSLGQGLEFLIYFQGNSAPDKSGLPSDRFSAERTGGSVSTLTIQRTQQEDSAVYLCASSPDTYYEQYFGPGTRLTVT.

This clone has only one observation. The CDR3 loop reads CASSLTTGNEQYF. In DNA form, the CDR3 reads TGCGCCAGCAGCTTGACCACAGGGAACGAGCAGTACTTC. J is TRBJ2-7 and V is TRBV5-1; D is perhaps TRBD1 (6 bases). V lost 1 base and J lost 5, with 10 bases in between. Germline V gives CDR1 SGHRS, CDR2 YFSETQ. The CDR3 is 13 amino acids.

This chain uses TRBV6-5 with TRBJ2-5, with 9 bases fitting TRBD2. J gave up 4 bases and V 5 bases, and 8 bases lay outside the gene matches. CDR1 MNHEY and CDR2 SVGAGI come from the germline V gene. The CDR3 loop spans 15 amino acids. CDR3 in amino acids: CASSPGLALIETQYF. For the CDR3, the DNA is TGTGCCAGCAGTCCGGGACTAGCTCTGATAGAGACCCAGTACTTC.

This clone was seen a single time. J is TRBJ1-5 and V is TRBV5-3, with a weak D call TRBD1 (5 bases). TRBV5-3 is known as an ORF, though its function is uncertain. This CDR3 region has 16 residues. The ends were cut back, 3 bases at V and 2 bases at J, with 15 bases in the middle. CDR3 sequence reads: CARSYFGQARNQPQHF. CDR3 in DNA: TGTGCCAGAAGCTATTTCGGACAAGCGCGCAATCAGCCCCAGCATTTT.

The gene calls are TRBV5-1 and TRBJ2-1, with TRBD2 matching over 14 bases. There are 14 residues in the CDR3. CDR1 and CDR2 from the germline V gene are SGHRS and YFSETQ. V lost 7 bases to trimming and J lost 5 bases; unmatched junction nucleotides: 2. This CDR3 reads CASSGLAGDNEQFF. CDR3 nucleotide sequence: TGCGCCAGCTCGGGACTAGCGGGGGACAATGAGCAGTTCTTC.

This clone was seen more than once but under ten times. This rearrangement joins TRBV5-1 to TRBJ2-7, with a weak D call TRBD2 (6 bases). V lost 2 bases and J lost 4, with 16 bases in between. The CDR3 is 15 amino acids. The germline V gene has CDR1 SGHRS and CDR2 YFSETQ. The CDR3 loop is CASSLTAGGGYEQYF. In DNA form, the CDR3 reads TGCGCCAGCAGCTTAACAGCAGGAGGAGGGTACGAGCAGTACTTC. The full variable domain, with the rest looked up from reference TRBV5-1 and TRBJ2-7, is KAGVTQTPRYLIKTRGQQVTLSCSPISGHRSVSWYQQTPGQGLQFLFEYFSETQRNKGNFPGRFSGRQFSNSRSEMNVSTLELGDSALYLCASSLTAGGGYEQYFGPGTRLTVT.

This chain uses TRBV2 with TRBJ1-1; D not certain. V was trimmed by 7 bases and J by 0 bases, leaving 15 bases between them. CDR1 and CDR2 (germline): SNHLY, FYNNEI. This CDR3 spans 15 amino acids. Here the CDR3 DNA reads TGTGCCAGCACCGGAAGGAGAGGGATGAACACTGAAGCTTTCTTT. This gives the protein CASTGRRGMNTEAFF.

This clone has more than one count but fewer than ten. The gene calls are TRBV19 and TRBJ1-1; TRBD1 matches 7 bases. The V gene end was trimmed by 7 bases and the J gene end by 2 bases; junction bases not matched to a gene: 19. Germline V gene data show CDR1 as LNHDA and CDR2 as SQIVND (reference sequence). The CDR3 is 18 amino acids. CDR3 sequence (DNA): TGTGCCAGTAAGTCGGGGCCCGAAAACAGGGGAAGCAACACTGAAGCTTTCTTT. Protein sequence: CASKSGPENRGSNTEAFF.

CDR3 nucleotides: TGTGCCAGTAGTTTACTTCGGGGGGCTATGAACACTGAAGCTTTCTTT. Translating gives CASSLLRGAMNTEAFF. The chain employs TRBV19 and TRBJ1-1; TRBD1 might be the D (6 bases). The CDR3 sequence is 16 residues long. The germline gives CDR1 LNHDA, CDR2 SQIVND (reference sequence). V was clipped by 5 bases and J by 0 bases, with 16 bases between them.

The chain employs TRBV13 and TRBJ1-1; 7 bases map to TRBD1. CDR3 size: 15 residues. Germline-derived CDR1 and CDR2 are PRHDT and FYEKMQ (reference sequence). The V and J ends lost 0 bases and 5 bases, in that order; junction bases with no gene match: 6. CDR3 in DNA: TGTGCCAGCAGCTTAGGAGGGGGCAAGGGAACTGAAGCTTTCTTT. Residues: CASSLGGGKGTEAFF.

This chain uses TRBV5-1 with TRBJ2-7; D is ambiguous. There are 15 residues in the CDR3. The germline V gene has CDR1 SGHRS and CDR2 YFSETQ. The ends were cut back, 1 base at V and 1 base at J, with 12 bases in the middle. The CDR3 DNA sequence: TGCGCCAGCAGCTTGCTGGCTGACAAATCCTACGAGCAGTACTTC. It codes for CASSLLADKSYEQYF. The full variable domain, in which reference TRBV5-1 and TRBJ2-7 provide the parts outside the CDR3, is KAGVTQTPRYLIKTRGQQVTLSCSPISGHRSVSWYQQTPGQGLQFLFEYFSETQRNKGNFPGRFSGRQFSNSRSEMNVSTLELGDSALYLCASSLLADKSYEQYFGPGTRLTVT.

CDR3 DNA sequence: TGTGCCAGCAGTCCCGATAACAGGATTTCGGGAGCTTTCTTT. Amino acids: CASSPDNRISGAFF. The J gene is TRBJ1-1, the V gene TRBV28; D is possibly TRBD1 (5 bases). This CDR3 is built from 14 residues. Germline CDR1 MDHEN, CDR2 SYDVKM. V lost 5 bases and J 10 bases, leaving 20 bases between the germline ends.

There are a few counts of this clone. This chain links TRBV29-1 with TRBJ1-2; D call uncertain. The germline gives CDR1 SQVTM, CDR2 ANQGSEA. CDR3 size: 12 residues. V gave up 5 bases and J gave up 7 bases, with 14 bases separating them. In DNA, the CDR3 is TGCAGCGTTCTCCAGGAGGAGACTGGCTACACCTTC. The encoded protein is CSVLQEETGYTF.

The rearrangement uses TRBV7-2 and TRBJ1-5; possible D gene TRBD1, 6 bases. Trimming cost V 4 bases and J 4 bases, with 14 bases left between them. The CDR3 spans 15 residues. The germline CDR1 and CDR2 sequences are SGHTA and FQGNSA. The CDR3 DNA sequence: TGTGCCAGCAGCTACACCGGACAGCCAAATCAGCCCCAGCATTTT. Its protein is CASSYTGQPNQPQHF.

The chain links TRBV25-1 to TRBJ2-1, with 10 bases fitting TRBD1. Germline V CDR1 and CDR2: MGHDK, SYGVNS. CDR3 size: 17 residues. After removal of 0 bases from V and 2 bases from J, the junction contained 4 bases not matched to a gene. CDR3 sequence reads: CASSEYKGQGPYNEQFF. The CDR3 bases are TGTGCCAGCAGTGAATACAAGGGACAGGGGCCCTACAATGAGCAGTTCTTC.

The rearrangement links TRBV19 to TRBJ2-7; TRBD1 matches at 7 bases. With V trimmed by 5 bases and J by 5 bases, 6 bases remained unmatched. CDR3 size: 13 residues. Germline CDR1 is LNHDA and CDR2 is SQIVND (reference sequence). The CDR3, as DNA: TGTGCCAGTAGTCTTTACAGGGGTCACGAGCAGTACTTC. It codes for CASSLYRGHEQYF. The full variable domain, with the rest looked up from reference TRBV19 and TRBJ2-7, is DGGITQSPKYLFRKEGQNVTLSCEQNLNHDAMYWYRQDPGQGLRLIYYSQIVNDFQKGDIAEGYSVSREKKESFPLTVTSAQKNPTAFYLCASSLYRGHEQYFGPGTRLTVT.

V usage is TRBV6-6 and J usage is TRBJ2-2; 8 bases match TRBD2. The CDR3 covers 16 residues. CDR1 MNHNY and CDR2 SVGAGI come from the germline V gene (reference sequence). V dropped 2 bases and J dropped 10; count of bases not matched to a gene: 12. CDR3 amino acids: CASSYQPAGRGEELFF. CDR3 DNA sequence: TGTGCCAGCAGTTACCAACCAGCGGGGCGGGGGGAGGAGCTGTTTTTT.

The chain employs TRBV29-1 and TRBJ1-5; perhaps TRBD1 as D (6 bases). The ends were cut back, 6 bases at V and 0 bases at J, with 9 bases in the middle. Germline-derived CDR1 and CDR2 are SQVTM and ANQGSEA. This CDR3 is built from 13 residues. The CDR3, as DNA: TGCAGCGTCGTACAGGGTAGCAATCAGCCCCAGCATTTT. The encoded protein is CSVVQGSNQPQHF.